At least ten counts were recorded for the clone carrying this TCR beta chain. This specimen belongs to a study of T cells in Graves' hyperthyroidism and ophthalmopathy. Source material for PBMCs was about 10 ml fresh peripheral blood. TCR beta CDR3 region amplification was performed from RNA transcripts. A set of HTBI primers served as the primers for a first-round RT-PCR of the TCR CDR3. A single record per CDR3 protein comes from TCRdb applying MiXCR to the multiplex PCR reads. The table records about 520,000 distinct CDR3 sequences, roughly a quarter of them present only once. Sequencing was carried out using blood. This receptor was identified in a woman aged 30 to 39 with Graves' ophthalmopathy.

The CDR3 loop reads CASSYAGGEDNYGYTF. The CDR3 bases are TGTGCCAGCAGTTACGCCGGGGGGGAAGACAACTATGGCTACACCTTC. The V call is TRBV6-5, the J call TRBJ1-2; weak D call: TRBD1 (5 bases). The germline V and J ends were trimmed by 2 bases and 2 bases, with 15 bases remaining between them. This CDR3 region has 16 residues. Germline-derived CDR1 and CDR2 are MNHEY and SVGAGI.